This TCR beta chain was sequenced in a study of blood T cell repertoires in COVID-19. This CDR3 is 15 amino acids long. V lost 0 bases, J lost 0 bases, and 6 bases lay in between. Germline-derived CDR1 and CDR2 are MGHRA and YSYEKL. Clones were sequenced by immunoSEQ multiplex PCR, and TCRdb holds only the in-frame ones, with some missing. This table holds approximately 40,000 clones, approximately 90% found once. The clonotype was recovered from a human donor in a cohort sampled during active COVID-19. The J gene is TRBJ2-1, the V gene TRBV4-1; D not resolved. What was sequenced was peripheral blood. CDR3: CASSQDPDSYNEQFF. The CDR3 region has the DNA TGCGCCAGCAGCCAAGATCCAGACTCCTACAATGAGCAGTTCTTC.